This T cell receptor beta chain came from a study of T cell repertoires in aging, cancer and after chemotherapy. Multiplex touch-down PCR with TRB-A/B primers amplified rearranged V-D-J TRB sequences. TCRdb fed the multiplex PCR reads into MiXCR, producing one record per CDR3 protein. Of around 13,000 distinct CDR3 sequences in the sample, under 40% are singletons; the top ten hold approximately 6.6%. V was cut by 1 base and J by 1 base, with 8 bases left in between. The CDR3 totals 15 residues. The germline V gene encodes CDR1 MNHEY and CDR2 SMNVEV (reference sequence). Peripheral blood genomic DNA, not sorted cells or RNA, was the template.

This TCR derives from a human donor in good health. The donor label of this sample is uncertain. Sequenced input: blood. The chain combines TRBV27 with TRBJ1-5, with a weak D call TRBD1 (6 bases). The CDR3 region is CASSLWGASNQPQHF. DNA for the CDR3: TGTGCCAGCAGTTTATGGGGGGCGAGCAATCAGCCCCAGCATTTT.